The 16 T cell receptor beta chains presented below share a single source sample, sequenced in a study of T cells and Merkel cell carcinoma outcomes. Repertoires were generated with immunoSEQ multiplex PCR, while TCRdb's copy carries only in-frame clones and drops some. The sample carries approximately 6,400 clones, more than 70% recorded once. The sample was tumor tissue from Merkel cell carcinoma. These receptor sequences come from a human donor with Merkel cell carcinoma. Some clones in this sample may be carry-over from other donors' samples.

The CDR3 DNA follows: TGTGCCAGCAGCCAAGTGGCTAGCGGGAGAACCGAGCAGTACTTC. Protein sequence: CASSQVASGRTEQYF. The chain couples TRBV14 to TRBJ2-7; 10 bases are shared with TRBD2. The CDR3 loop spans 15 amino acids. CDR1 and CDR2 from the germline V gene are SGHDN and FVKESK. The J segment lost 6 bases and the V segment lost 1 base, leaving 6 bases of the junction unmatched.

This clone occurred once. The CDR3: CASSLVGGSTDTQYF. In DNA, the CDR3 is TGCGCCAGCAGCTTGGTCGGGGGGAGCACAGATACGCAGTATTTT. The gene calls are TRBV5-1 and TRBJ2-3; TRBD2 matches at 7 bases. The junction had 1 base not matched to a gene; V was cut back by 0 bases and J by 0 bases. Per germline, CDR1 SGHRS and CDR2 YFSETQ. This CDR3 has 15 residues. Based on the CDR3 plus reference TRBV5-1 and TRBJ2-3, the full variable domain is KAGVTQTPRYLIKTRGQQVTLSCSPISGHRSVSWYQQTPGQGLQFLFEYFSETQRNKGNFPGRFSGRQFSNSRSEMNVSTLELGDSALYLCASSLVGGSTDTQYFGPGTRLTVL.

This chain links TRBV27 with TRBJ2-2; 9 nucleotides match TRBD2. Unmatched junction bases numbered 1, after V lost 6 bases and J lost 5 bases. Germline lookup yields CDR1 MNHEY and CDR2 SMNVEV (reference sequence). The CDR3 totals 13 residues. The CDR3 protein is CASRRGGTGELFF. CDR3 sequence (DNA): TGTGCCAGCAGGCGGGGGGGGACCGGGGAGCTGTTTTTT.

The V gene is TRBV7-9, the J gene TRBJ1-1, with 8 nucleotides matching TRBD1. The CDR3 loop spans 15 amino acids. V was clipped by 8 bases and J by 4 bases; unmatched bases: 12. The germline CDR1 and CDR2 sequences are SEHNR and FQNEAQ (reference sequence). The DNA of the CDR3 is TGTGCCAGCTCATCTTCAGGGGGCTCGGGCACTGAAGCTTTCTTT. Residues: CASSSSGGSGTEAFF.

V is TRBV11-2 and J is TRBJ2-7, with 10 bases aligning to TRBD1. The V segment lost 5 bases and the J segment 6 bases; nucleotides outside the gene matches: 7. The V gene's germline CDR1 is SGHAT and CDR2 FQNNGV. The CDR3 runs 14 residues. In DNA form, the CDR3 reads TGTGCCAGCAGCCTACGGACAGGGGGGGGCGAGCAGTACTTC. Translated, it gives CASSLRTGGGEQYF.

This chain links TRBV28 with TRBJ2-2; D is uncertain. V was trimmed by 0 bases and J by 1 base, leaving 0 bases between them. The CDR3 is 13 residues long. Germline-derived CDR1 and CDR2 are MDHEN and SYDVKM. The CDR3 here is CASSLWNTGELFF. CDR3 in DNA: TGTGCCAGCAGTTTATGGAACACCGGGGAGCTGTTTTTT.

As concerns this clone: Given a much more abundant clone one base away, this may be a read error. This chain joins TRBV4-1 and TRBJ1-5; D might be TRBD1 (6 bases). Trimming took 2 bases from V and 4 from J, leaving 21 bases between them. Germline values: CDR1 MGHRA, CDR2 YSYEKL. This CDR3 is built from 18 residues. CDR3: CASSQSRVSGAGNQPQHF. The CDR3 coding sequence is TGCGCCAGCAGCCAAAGTAGAGTCTCGGGGGCGGGTAATCAGCCCCAGCATTTT.

This clone was detected only once. The chain uses TRBV7-3 and TRBJ2-1; D may be TRBD1 or TRBD2 (5 bases each). Germline V CDR1 and CDR2: SGHTA, FQGTGA. This CDR3 spans 14 amino acids. V lost 2 bases, J lost 13 bases, and 18 bases lay in between. The CDR3 reads CASSLAPDKGDQFF. CDR3 DNA: TGTGCCAGCAGCTTAGCCCCCGATAAAGGGGACCAGTTCTTC. Full variable domain (outside the CDR3, taken from reference TRBV7-3 and TRBJ2-1): GAGVSQTPSNKVTEKGKYVELRCDPISGHTALYWYRQSLGQGPEFLIYFQGTGAADDSGLPNDRFFAVRPEGSVSTLKIQRTERGDSAVYLCASSLAPDKGDQFFGPGTRLTVL.

The chain combines TRBV6-5 with TRBJ1-5; D possibly corresponds to TRBD1 (5 bases). Trimming removed 6 bases from V and 0 bases from J, with 12 bases in between. The CDR3 length is 15 residues. The germline V gene has CDR1 MNHEY and CDR2 SVGAGI. CDR3 nucleotides: TGTGCCAGCAGCCGGAACAGGCTTAGCAATCAGCCCCAGCATTTT. Its protein product is CASSRNRLSNQPQHF.

This clone was seen more than once but under ten times. This chain joins TRBV4-2 and TRBJ2-4, with D possibly matching TRBD2 (5 bases). Germline CDR1 LGHNA, CDR2 YNFKEQ. Trimming removed 0 bases at V and 2 bases at J, with 14 bases between. The CDR3 runs to 17 residues. The CDR3 DNA is TGTGCCAGCAGCCAAGAACTACAAACCGGGACCAAAAACATTCAGTACTTC. Protein: CASSQELQTGTKNIQYF.

Details on this clone: At one end the junction does not follow the germline gene, possibly because of a read error. This chain joins TRBV7-9 and TRBJ1-2, with a possible D match to TRBD1 (5 bases). This CDR3 comprises 16 residues. Looked up from germline, CDR1 is SEHNR and CDR2 is FQNEAQ (reference sequence). CDR3: CANSFVLGASNYGYTF. DNA of the CDR3: TGTGCCAACAGCTTCGTATTAGGGGCCTCTAACTATGGCTACACCTTC.

This chain connects TRBV5-4 to TRBJ2-3; D is perhaps TRBD1 or TRBD2 (6 bases each). Germline lookup yields CDR1 SGHNT and CDR2 YYREEE (reference sequence). CDR3 length: 14 residues. Trimming stripped 1 base from V and 4 bases from J, with 10 bases between. Written as DNA, the CDR3 is TGTGCCAGCAGCTTGACAGGGAGGCCAGATACGCAGTATTTT. It codes for CASSLTGRPDTQYF.

The rearrangement links TRBV30 to TRBJ2-1; 7 nucleotides line up with TRBD1. V was clipped by 0 bases and J by 9 bases; unmatched bases: 11. CDR1 GTSNPN and CDR2 SVGIG come from the germline V gene (reference sequence). CDR3 size: 15 residues. CDR3 nucleotide sequence: TGTGCCTGGAGTGTTAGGGGGCTGCAGGCTGGTGAGCAGTTCTTC. It yields the protein CAWSVRGLQAGEQFF.

The CDR3 protein is CASSLDRGADGYTF. Written as DNA, the CDR3 is TGCGCCAGCAGCTTGGATAGAGGGGCTGATGGCTACACCTTC. The V and J genes are TRBV5-1 and TRBJ1-2; possibly TRBD1 for D (5 bases). The CDR3 has 14 amino acids. The germline V gene has CDR1 SGHRS and CDR2 YFSETQ. V lost 0 bases and J lost 6, with 12 bases in between.

This clone appeared a single time. This chain uses TRBV7-9 with TRBJ2-7, with 9 bases lining up with TRBD1. V dropped 3 bases and J dropped 6; count of bases not matched to a gene: 3. The germline V gene has CDR1 SEHNR and CDR2 FQNEAQ (reference sequence). CDR3 length: 13 amino acids. The CDR3 sequence is CASSFSGQGEQYF. Here the CDR3 DNA reads TGTGCCAGCAGCTTCTCGGGACAGGGCGAGCAGTACTTC.

The CDR3 DNA is TGTGCCAGCAGTCCCACTAAAAACAGCCGAGGAACCACTTTCTTT. It yields the protein CASSPTKNSRGTTFF. This chain links TRBV6-5 with TRBJ1-1; the D is unclear. The CDR3 loop spans 15 amino acids. Between the trimmed V and J ends, which lost 5 bases and 12 bases, there was a span of 25 bases. Germline V gene lookup returns CDR1 MNHEY and CDR2 SVGAGI.